This T cell receptor beta chain was profiled in a study of T cell responses to AZD1222 COVID-19 vaccine. Broader study findings: Spike-specific TCR breadth and depth grew following two AZD1222 doses. Samples come after the peak T cell response, not at day 14. Mostly white British, mostly female donors; authors suggested clonal diversity may be underestimated. At baseline, seropositivity was found in only six or seven AZD1222 recipients.

In regard to this clone: Its antigen is unidentified.

Germline CDR1 is SGDLS and CDR2 is YYNGEE. This CDR3 is built from 16 residues. With V trimmed by 3 bases and J by 4 bases, 7 bases remained unmatched. Some clones are missing from TCRdb's copy, which holds only in-frame ones; the method was immunoSEQ multiplex PCR. The sample records about 150,000 clones, under 95% being singletons. The chain links TRBV9 to TRBJ2-3, with TRBD2 identical over 11 bases. The clonotype was recovered from an adult who received the AZD1222 COVID-19 vaccine. The sample consisted of peripheral blood, taken 28 days after the second AZD1222 dose. The CDR3 protein is CASSARLAGQADTQYF. The CDR3 region has the DNA TGTGCCAGCAGCGCCCGACTAGCGGGACAGGCAGATACGCAGTATTTT.